Detailed here is one T cell receptor (beta chain). This specimen belongs to a study of T cell repertoires in aging, cancer and after chemotherapy. V shed 0 bases, J shed 1 base, and the junction held 2 bases outside the gene matches. The CDR3 totals 17 residues. Rearranged V-D-J TRB sequences were amplified with a mixed TRB-A/B primer pool. TCRdb independently ran MiXCR on the multiplex PCR reads; one entry per CDR3 protein. The repertoire consists of just under 800 distinct CDR3 sequences, with roughly 20% occurring once and the leading ten covering over 14%. TCR beta rearrangements were amplified from peripheral blood genomic DNA.

The TCR originated in a human donor with a blood cancer. Input material: blood. The chain recombines TRBV12-3 or TRBV12-4 with TRBJ2-5, with 13 bases that match TRBD2. The CDR3 reads CASSLAGLAGLQETQYF. Here the CDR3 DNA reads TGTGCCAGCAGTTTAGCGGGACTAGCGGGACTCCAAGAGACCCAGTACTTC.